The rows below give T cell receptor beta chains drawn from one sample of a study of post-analysis software for immune sequencing data. Using its own MiXCR run on the PCR reads, TCRdb lists one record per CDR3 protein. The table records 700,000 to 900,000 distinct CDR3 sequences, about 45% of them present only once. The sample was blood. The receptors stem from a girl aged 5 to 17 with multiple sclerosis. Both conserved end residues are part of each CDR3. The D gene is left open where the match is weak. Not every row has a clone size; where given, it reads once, few, many or a size class.

many,17,TRBJ1-5,-,TRBV15,TGTGCCACCAGCAGAGCTGGGGAGGGCTATAGCAATCAGCCCCAGCATTTT,CATSRAGEGYSNQPQHF
-,15,TRBJ2-5,-,TRBV4-3,TGCGCCAGCAGCCAAGAACACAGGACAGTAGAGACCCAGTACTTC,CASSQEHRTVETQYF
-,15,TRBJ1-2,-,TRBV12-3/TRBV12-4,TGTGCCAGCAGTAGTCGGTCAGGAGACTTCTATGGCTACACCTTC,CASSSRSGDFYGYTF
-,15,TRBJ2-3,TRBD2,TRBV7-2,TGTGCCAGCAGCTTAGTGGCGGGAGAGATAGATACGCAGTATTTT,CASSLVAGEIDTQYF
-,16,TRBJ2-2,TRBD1,TRBV12-3/TRBV12-4,TGTGCCAGCAGTTTGACAGGGACCGGGGACACCGGGGAGCTGTTTTTT,CASSLTGTGDTGELFF
-,15,TRBJ1-2,-,TRBV11-2,TGTGCCAGCGCCTTTGCGTCGGGGGCACGCGATGGCTACACCTTC,CASAFASGARDGYTF
-,13,TRBJ2-1,TRBD2,TRBV20-1,TGCAGTGCTAGCCGCGGGAGGGTAAATGAGCAGTTCTTC,CSASRGRVNEQFF
few,13,TRBJ2-7,TRBD1,TRBV20-1,TGCAGTGCTGATCCCGGGACAGACTACGAGCAGTACTTC,CSADPGTDYEQYF
-,14,TRBJ2-1,TRBD1,TRBV12-3/TRBV12-4,TGTGCCAGCAGTCGGGACAGGGCTGGAGGTGAGCAGTTCTTC,CASSRDRAGGEQFF
-,14,TRBJ2-7,-,TRBV28,TGTGCCAGCAGCCAAGGCGGCCACTCCTACGAGCAGTACTTC,CASSQGGHSYEQYF
-,14,TRBJ2-3,TRBD2,TRBV20-1,TGCAGTGCTAGGTTACTAGCGGGGGTCGGTACGCAGTATTTT,CSARLLAGVGTQYF
few,14,TRBJ2-7,TRBD1,TRBV12-3/TRBV12-4,TGTGCCAGCAGACGGACAGGCTCTTCCTACGAGCAGTACTTC,CASRRTGSSYEQYF
once,16,TRBJ1-4,-,TRBV6-5,TGTGCCAGCAGTTCCAATCCCAGTGGAGTTGATGAAAAACTGTTTTTT,CASSSNPSGVDEKLFF
-,16,TRBJ2-7,TRBD2,TRBV28,TGTGCCAGCAGTGCCGTCACTAGCGGGAGGGTATTCGAGCAGTACTTC,CASSAVTSGRVFEQYF
many,15,TRBJ2-1,TRBD1,TRBV6-4,TGTGCCAGCAGTGACGGACAGGGGTCCTACAATGAGCAGTTCTTC,CASSDGQGSYNEQFF
-,13,TRBJ2-5,-,TRBV29-1,TGCAGCGTTGCTGGGACGGTACAAGAGACCCAGTACTTC,CSVAGTVQETQYF
-,21,TRBJ2-4,TRBD2,TRBV6-1,TGTGCCAGCAAAGACCTACCTCCCGGGACTAGCGGGAGCTTCCCATTCTACGGGCAGTACTTC,CASKDLPPGTSGSFPFYGQYF
-,15,TRBJ2-7,-,TRBV12-3/TRBV12-4,TGTGCCAGCAGTTTATATGGGCATACTGGCTACGAGCAGTACTTC,CASSLYGHTGYEQYF
once,15,TRBJ1-4,-,TRBV11-2,TGTGCCAGCAGCTTCCTCAGGGGAATGAGGGAAAAACTGTTTTTT,CASSFLRGMREKLFF
many,13,TRBJ2-7,-,TRBV10-2,TGCGCCAGCAGTGAGTCTCGACCCTACGAGCAGTACTTC,CASSESRPYEQYF
-,16,TRBJ1-2,TRBD1,TRBV20-1,TGCAGTGCCGCGCCCGACAGGGTTCACACTAACTATGGCTACACCTTC,CSAAPDRVHTNYGYTF
-,16,TRBJ2-6,-,TRBV7-3,TGTGCCAGCAGCCGCTTTAGGGGCTCTGGGGCCAACGTCCTGACTTTC,CASSRFRGSGANVLTF
-,15,TRBJ1-2,-,TRBV9,TGTGCCAGCAGCGAGGGACCGCGGATGGGCTATGGCTACACCTTC,CASSEGPRMGYGYTF
-,15,TRBJ1-4,-,TRBV6-5,TGTGCCAGCAGTTCCTCCCAGGGGAGGAATGAAAAACTGTTTTTT,CASSSSQGRNEKLFF
-,12,TRBJ1-2,TRBD1,TRBV29-1,TGCAGCGACCACAGGGGGAACTATGGCTACACCTTC,CSDHRGNYGYTF
few,13,TRBJ2-7,-,TRBV7-8,TGTGCCAGCAGGGCCTCAGGGTTCTACGAGCAGTACTTC,CASRASGFYEQYF
-,10,TRBJ2-3,-,TRBV20-1,TGCAGTGCAGGGTTTGATACGCAGTATTTT,CSAGFDTQYF
few,14,TRBJ2-7,TRBD1,TRBV28,TGTGCCAGCAGATCCTGGACAGGGACCTACGAGCAGTACTTC,CASRSWTGTYEQYF
-,14,TRBJ2-7,-,TRBV19,TGTGCCAGTAGTATAGGGGGCGGAACCTACGAGCAGTACTTC,CASSIGGGTYEQYF
-,14,TRBJ2-3,TRBD2,TRBV7-9,TGTGCCAGCAGCTTAGACGGGGGGTCAGATACGCAGTATTTT,CASSLDGGSDTQYF
-,16,TRBJ2-1,-,TRBV28,TGTGCCAGCAAAATGAGAAGCGGTAGCTCCTACAATGAGCAGTTCTTC,CASKMRSGSSYNEQFF
few,17,TRBJ2-1,-,TRBV7-3,TGTGCCAGCAGCTCCGGACCCAAAGAAAGCTCCTACAATGAGCAGTTCTTC,CASSSGPKESSYNEQFF
-,14,TRBJ1-2,TRBD1,TRBV30,TGTGCCTGGAGTCGGACAGGGGAAAAGGATGGCTACACCTTC,CAWSRTGEKDGYTF
-,16,TRBJ2-2,-,TRBV5-1,TGCGCCAGCAGTCACTCGGACGCACAGAACACCGGGGAGCTGTTTTTT,CASSHSDAQNTGELFF
few,15,TRBJ1-2,-,TRBV5-1,TGCGCCAGCAGCTTGGCAGGCGGGGACTACTATGGCTACACCTTC,CASSLAGGDYYGYTF
few,15,TRBJ1-4,-,TRBV3-1,TGTGCCAGCAGCCAAGTCCGGAACGGGAATGAAAAACTGTTTTTT,CASSQVRNGNEKLFF
-,13,TRBJ2-1,-,TRBV10-3,TGTGCCATCGGGTCAACAGGGCTCGATGAGCAGTTCTTC,CAIGSTGLDEQFF
few,14,TRBJ2-4,-,TRBV9,TGTGCCAGCAGCACGGGGGAGAAAAAGGGCATTCAGTACTTC,CASSTGEKKGIQYF
few,15,TRBJ2-7,TRBD2,TRBV20-1,TGCAGTGCTAGAGACCAAGCGGGAGGAAGGTACGAGCAGTACTTC,CSARDQAGGRYEQYF
few,14,TRBJ1-2,TRBD1,TRBV4-2,TGTGCCAGCAGCCACCCGACAGGGAATCGGGGCTACACCTTC,CASSHPTGNRGYTF
-,14,TRBJ1-3,-,TRBV13,TGTGCCAGCAGCTCTGGGCCCTCTGGAAACACCATATATTTT,CASSSGPSGNTIYF
-,13,TRBJ2-7,-,TRBV6-5,TGTGCCAGCAGTACCTCGAGCTCCTACGAGCAGTACTTC,CASSTSSSYEQYF
-,13,TRBJ2-7,-,TRBV29-1,TGCAGCGTTGAAGCACAGGGTAACTACGAGCAGTACTTC,CSVEAQGNYEQYF
-,15,TRBJ1-5,TRBD1,TRBV6-1,TGTGCCAGCAAGGGACAGGGGGCTAACAATCAGCCCCAGCATTTT,CASKGQGANNQPQHF
-,17,TRBJ2-3,-,TRBV12-3/TRBV12-4,TGTGCCAGCAGTTTTTATCCCGGACAGATTAGCACAGATACGCAGTATTTT,CASSFYPGQISTDTQYF
few,19,TRBJ2-7,TRBD2,TRBV20-1,TGCAGTGCTAGAGATGAATTTGGGCTAGCGGGAGCTGGCTCCTACGAGCAGTACTTC,CSARDEFGLAGAGSYEQYF
-,14,TRBJ2-1,-,TRBV27,TGTGCCAGCAGTTCTCCTGCGGACTCCGGTGAGCAGTTCTTC,CASSSPADSGEQFF
many,13,TRBJ2-7,-,TRBV20-1,TGCAGTGCTCCTAGGGGGAGCGCCCACGAGCAGTACTTC,CSAPRGSAHEQYF
few,14,TRBJ1-6,TRBD1,TRBV20-1,TGCAGTGCCCAGATGGGACAGGGAAATTCACCCCCCCACTTT,CSAQMGQGNSPPHF
-,13,TRBJ2-1,-,TRBV20-1,TGCAGTGCCCCCCTAACGACCTACAATGAGCAGTTCTTC,CSAPLTTYNEQFF
-,16,TRBJ2-5,TRBD2,TRBV29-1,TGCAGCGTCGAAGGTCGACTAGCGGGAGGGCTGGAGACCCAGTACTTC,CSVEGRLAGGLETQYF
-,12,TRBJ2-5,-,TRBV29-1,TGCAGCGTGGCCCCTATACAAGAGACCCAGTACTTC,CSVAPIQETQYF
-,15,TRBJ1-2,-,TRBV29-1,TGCAGCGTTGAAGGCCGACGAGGGGGTTTCGATGGCTACACCTTC,CSVEGRRGGFDGYTF
-,13,TRBJ2-1,-,TRBV11-3,TGTGCCAGCGGTCCCACGTCCTACAATGAGCAGTTCTTC,CASGPTSYNEQFF